This T cell receptor (beta chain) was identified during a study of blood T cell repertoires in COVID-19. About the study: All recovered Cohort 3 donors got two negative PCRs, got clearance, or saw symptom resolution. In each case, the material was cDNA or gDNA derived from T cells, B-cell-depleted T cells, or PBMCs.

The V segment lost 3 bases and the J segment 8 bases; nucleotides outside the gene matches: 16. The CDR3 is 18 residues long. The V gene's germline CDR1 is KGHDR and CDR2 SFDVKD. Grouping used clinical history reported by participants in a survey and questionnaire. The assay was immunoSEQ multiplex PCR, and TCRdb's table has in-frame clones only and misses some. The sample has 210,000 or so clones, about 90% seen once. The source is a woman in her forties or fifties in a cohort exposed to, infected with or recovered from COVID-19 (not recorded which). What was sequenced was PBMCs or T cells enriched from blood (not recorded which). The rearrangement uses TRBV24-1 and TRBJ2-1, with 9 bases fitting TRBD1. CDR3 sequence: CATSDRKPRDRAMDEQFF. In nucleotides, the CDR3 is TGTGCCACCAGTGATCGAAAGCCCCGGGACAGGGCTATGGATGAGCAGTTCTTC.